Sequencing of this T cell receptor beta chain was carried out in a study of blood T cell repertoires in COVID-19. Across the whole study: From T cells, B-cell-depleted T cells, or PBMCs came the material, which was cDNA or gDNA.

Germline assignment: CDR1 SNHLY and CDR2 FYNNEI. The trim removed 6 bases at V and 4 bases at J, leaving 9 bases unmatched. There are 15 residues in the CDR3. Per the original data handling: Reference gene primers were amplified, and this amplification served to estimate nucleated cell counts. TCRdb's copy holds only in-frame clones and misses some; the assay was immunoSEQ multiplex PCR. The V and J calls and the clone size are those of that table, but D and trimming were determined from the DNA. The data show 150,000 to 200,000 clones, about 86% seen once. This chain uses TRBV2 with TRBJ1-2, with 9 bases matching TRBD1. The receptor was isolated from a human donor with acute or convalescent COVID-19. The donor label of this sample is uncertain. The sequenced sample consisted of peripheral blood. CDR3: CASSGTGRVSYGYTF. CDR3 sequence (DNA): TGTGCCAGCAGCGGGACAGGGAGAGTGAGCTATGGCTACACCTTC.